The T cell receptor beta chain under discussion was sequenced for a study of T cell changes during pregnancy in multiple sclerosis. Germline V lookup: CDR1 LGHNA, CDR2 YSLEER. This CDR3 is 16 amino acids long. V shed 3 bases, J shed 10 bases, and the junction held 12 bases outside the gene matches. TCRdb keeps only in-frame clones here, not all; method: immunoSEQ multiplex PCR. The sample has under 80,000 clones, roughly 92% seen once; the top ten hold less than 2.5%. This clone was seen a single time. Here the sequenced sample was peripheral blood, taken before pregnancy. This receptor was obtained from a female donor with multiple sclerosis, enrolled in a pregnancy study. The chain carries TRBV4-3 and TRBJ1-4; 9 bases line up with TRBD1. The CDR3 sequence is CASSHTGTGTLGKLFF. Written as DNA, the CDR3 is TGCGCCAGCAGCCACACCGGGACAGGGACCCTTGGAAAACTGTTTTTT.